The present entry profiles one T cell receptor beta chain with its context. Germline-derived CDR1 and CDR2 are SGHVS and FQNEAQ. The CDR3 contains 16 residues. The junction had 9 bases not matched to a gene; V was cut back by 1 base and J by 4 bases. The sample originates from a study of blood T cells in healthy people across ages. Then a second PCR, running roughly 6 to 11 cycles, was carried out with a sample-barcoded 5' primer and a J-beta primer mix. TCRdb processed the 5' RACE reads anew with MiXCR; each CDR3 protein has one entry. The sample shows almost 1 million distinct CDR3 sequences, just over 50% of them seen only once.

This TCR was recovered from a woman aged 55-70 years in good health. The material sequenced was blood. V is TRBV7-8 and J is TRBJ2-5; 7 bases match TRBD2. This CDR3 reads CASSLGGGAVGETQYF. In DNA form, the CDR3 reads TGTGCCAGCAGCTTAGGCGGGGGAGCCGTTGGAGAGACCCAGTACTTC.